Below, 21 T cell receptor beta chains from the same sample are listed, as sequenced in a study of cytomegalovirus exposure and HLA in healthy donors. Both 60 Vbeta primers and 13 Jbeta primers went into the PCR. Assay used: immunoSEQ multiplex PCR; TCRdb lists only in-frame clones, some missing. This sample has under 200,000 clones, with roughly four fifths found just once. Sequencing was carried out using PBMCs. These receptors were taken from a man aged 18 to 29 in good health and CMV-seronegative.

A single count supports this clone. This sequence joins TRBV11-3 and TRBJ2-1; tentative D call: TRBD1 (5 bases). This CDR3 spans 13 amino acids. CDR1 SGHNT and CDR2 YENEEA come from the germline V gene. Between the trimmed V and J ends, which lost 8 bases and 5 bases, there was a span of 13 bases. The CDR3 nucleotides are TGTGCCAGCTGCGATGGACAAAACAATGAGCAGTTCTTC. Translated: CASCDGQNNEQFF. Full variable domain (rest looked up from reference TRBV11-3 and TRBJ2-1): EAGVVQSPRYKIIEKKQPVAFWCNPISGHNTLYWYLQNLGQGPELLIRYENEEAVDDSQLPKDRFSAERLKGVDSTLKIQPAELGDSAVYLCASCDGQNNEQFFGPGTRLTVL.

The chain joins TRBV6-1 to TRBJ1-2; TRBD1 matches at 10 bases. The ends lost 5 bases at V and 6 bases at J; junction bases unmatched: 9. The CDR3 runs 15 residues. Germline V lookup: CDR1 MNHNS, CDR2 SASEGT. CDR3 sequence reads: CASSRGQGNPNGYTF. The CDR3 DNA is TGTGCCAGCAGTCGGGGACAGGGGAATCCCAATGGCTACACCTTC.

V gene TRBV10-2 combines with J gene TRBJ1-2, with D maybe TRBD1 (6 bases). Germline V gene sequence: CDR1 WSHSY, CDR2 SAAADI. V was trimmed by 7 bases and J by 1 base, leaving 16 bases between them. There are 15 residues in the CDR3. CDR3 sequence: CASNGQGRGNYGYTF. Here the CDR3 DNA reads TGCGCCAGCAATGGCCAAGGCAGGGGTAACTATGGCTACACCTTC.

This clone was detected only a few times. The rearrangement links TRBV4-1 to TRBJ1-1, with 7 bases identical to TRBD1. The CDR3 sequence is 12 residues long. The ends lost 0 bases at V and 10 bases at J; junction bases unmatched: 2. Germline loops: CDR1 MGHRA, CDR2 YSYEKL. The CDR3 sequence is CASSQENRGAFF. The CDR3 region has the DNA TGCGCCAGCAGCCAAGAAAACAGGGGAGCTTTCTTT.

This clone was seen more than once but under ten times. V usage is TRBV6-5 and J usage is TRBJ2-7; 9 nucleotides line up with TRBD1. The CDR3 consists of 14 residues. With 5 bases clipped from V and 6 bases from J, the junction kept 8 bases outside the gene matches. From germline, CDR1 is MNHEY and CDR2 SVGAGI. DNA of the CDR3: TGTGCCAGCAGTCCCGGGACAGGGTTATCCGAGCAGTACTTC. This encodes CASSPGTGLSEQYF.

The chain links TRBV28 to TRBJ1-4; 7 bases agree with TRBD1. V trimming: 6 bases; J trimming: 4 bases; junction bases outside the gene matches: 5. CDR3 length equals 14 residues. Per germline, CDR1 MDHEN and CDR2 SYDVKM. For the CDR3, the DNA is TGTGCCAGCAGAATGGGACAGATTAATGAAAAACTGTTTTTT. The encoded protein is CASRMGQINEKLFF. Full variable domain (missing parts from reference TRBV28 and TRBJ1-4): DVKVTQSSRYLVKRTGEKVFLECVQDMDHENMFWYRQDPGLGLRLIYFSYDVKMKEKGDIPEGYSVSREKKERFSLILESASTNQTSMYLCASRMGQINEKLFFGSGTQLSVL.

This clone was observed a few times. This chain connects TRBV6-5 to TRBJ1-1, with TRBD1 matching 7 bases. This CDR3 has 15 amino acids. Germline CDR1 reads MNHEY; CDR2 reads SVGAGI. Losses at the gene ends were 2 bases for V and 1 base for J; bases not matched to a gene: 4. CDR3 in amino acids: CASSYGTDRNTEAFF. DNA for the CDR3: TGTGCCAGCAGTTACGGGACAGACAGGAACACTGAAGCTTTCTTT.

The genes are TRBV7-2 and TRBJ2-3; 11 bases align to TRBD2. Trimming at V came to 5 bases and at J to 2 bases, leaving 6 bases not matched to a gene. The CDR3 totals 16 residues. Germline V gives CDR1 SGHTA, CDR2 FQGNSA. The CDR3 loop reads CASSPGTSGYTDTQYF. The CDR3 coding sequence is TGTGCCAGCAGCCCCGGGACTAGCGGCTACACAGATACGCAGTATTTT. The full variable domain, rest sourced from reference TRBV7-2 and TRBJ2-3, is GAGVSQSPSNKVTEKGKDVELRCDPISGHTALYWYRQSLGQGLEFLIYFQGNSAPDKSGLPSDRFSAERTGGSVSTLTIQRTQQEDSAVYLCASSPGTSGYTDTQYFGPGTRLTVL.

This chain joins TRBV6-6 and TRBJ1-3, with D possibly matching TRBD1 (5 bases). CDR1 is MNHNY and CDR2 is SVGAGI in the germline V gene (reference sequence). The CDR3 runs to 15 residues. V shed 5 bases and J shed 2 bases, with 13 bases lying between them. CDR3 bases: TGTGCCAGCAGTGACCTAACAGGACCTGGAAACACCATATATTTT. Its translation is CASSDLTGPGNTIYF.

The chain has TRBV28 and TRBJ2-7; D gene unclear. The CDR3 is 14 amino acids. Germline CDR1 and CDR2: MDHEN and SYDVKM. Trimming removed 3 bases from V and 2 bases from J, with 11 bases in between. The CDR3 nucleotides are TGTGCCAGCAGTTTCCAGGTTCCCACCTACGAGCAGTACTTC. Its protein is CASSFQVPTYEQYF.

The chain employs TRBV30 and TRBJ1-3, with D unclear. CDR1 is GTSNPN and CDR2 is SVGIG in the germline V gene (reference sequence). V lost 0 bases to trimming and J lost 0 bases, with 15 bases between them. This CDR3 contains 17 residues. CDR3 in amino acids: CAWSVGSQRFSGNTIYF. The CDR3 DNA reads as TGTGCCTGGAGTGTCGGTAGTCAGCGATTCTCTGGAAACACCATATATTTT.

The rearrangement uses TRBV4-1 and TRBJ1-5; TRBD1 matches at 7 bases. V trimming: 3 bases; J trimming: 9 bases; junction bases outside the gene matches: 11. In germline, CDR1 is MGHRA, CDR2 YSYEKL. The CDR3 sequence is 15 residues long. The CDR3 sequence: CASSHFQGDGGPQHF. Written as DNA, the CDR3 is TGCGCCAGCAGCCATTTTCAGGGGGATGGTGGGCCCCAGCATTTT.

This chain connects TRBV19 to TRBJ2-7; TRBD1 might be the D (6 bases). CDR1 and CDR2 (germline): LNHDA, SQIVND (reference sequence). The CDR3 is 17 amino acids. Trimming pared 0 bases from V and 3 bases from J, leaving 18 bases between. Written as DNA, the CDR3 is TGTGCCAGTAGTATAGATACTGAGGACAGAACCTACTACGAGCAGTACTTC. Its translation is CASSIDTEDRTYYEQYF.

The chain has TRBV19 and TRBJ2-1; 9 bases align to TRBD2. V gave up 5 bases and J gave up 9 bases; unmatched junction bases: 14. The V gene's germline CDR1 is LNHDA and CDR2 SQIVND (reference sequence). The CDR3 sequence is 16 residues long. CDR3 nucleotide sequence: TGTGCCAGTAGTCCCCGTGGGGCGGGAGGGTCGAGTGAGCAGTTCTTC. This translates into CASSPRGAGGSSEQFF.

This clone has just a few counts. The CDR3 DNA is TGTGCCAGCAACCGGGAGGGGAACACTGAAGCTTTCTTT. It codes for CASNREGNTEAFF. The chain links TRBV14 to TRBJ1-1; D uncertain. This CDR3 contains 13 residues. The V end was cut by 7 bases, the J end by 1 base, with 10 bases between. Germline V gene lookup returns CDR1 SGHDN and CDR2 FVKESK. Filled out from reference TRBV14 and TRBJ1-1, the complete variable domain reads EAGVTQFPSHSVIEKGQTVTLRCDPISGHDNLYWYRRVMGKEIKFLLHFVKESKQDESGMPNNRFLAERTGGTYSTLKVQPAELEDSGVYFCASNREGNTEAFFGQGTRLTVV.

The gene calls are TRBV4-3 and TRBJ2-5, with TRBD1 matching over 8 bases. V lost 4 bases to trimming and J lost 4 bases; unmatched junction nucleotides: 2. The CDR3 runs to 13 residues. Germline CDR1 reads LGHNA; CDR2 reads YSLEER. The CDR3: CASSLTGGETQYF. In DNA, the CDR3 is TGCGCCAGCAGCCTAACAGGGGGAGAGACCCAGTACTTC.

The chain combines TRBV5-6 with TRBJ2-7; 8 nucleotides match TRBD1. Germline V gene lookup returns CDR1 SGHDT and CDR2 YYEEEE. Losses at the gene ends were 3 bases for V and 6 bases for J; bases not matched to a gene: 5. The CDR3 loop spans 13 amino acids. CDR3 region: CASSWDRLGEQYF. As DNA, the CDR3 is TGTGCCAGCAGCTGGGACAGGCTAGGCGAGCAGTACTTC.

This clone was detected a few times. CDR3 nucleotides: TGCGCCAGCAGTGATCCGAGACTAGCGGAGGGGCCCCAGTACTTC. Its translation: CASSDPRLAEGPQYF. The chain combines TRBV10-1 with TRBJ2-5; 9 bases match TRBD2. With V trimmed by 3 bases and J by 9 bases, 11 bases remained unmatched. Germline assignment: CDR1 WNHNN and CDR2 SYGVQD (reference sequence). The CDR3 spans 15 residues.

The V and J genes are TRBV5-5 and TRBJ2-5; 11 nucleotides line up with TRBD2. J was trimmed by 5 bases and V by 4 bases; bases with no gene match: 7. CDR3 length equals 15 residues. Germline V gene lookup returns CDR1 SGHKS and CDR2 YYEKEE (reference sequence). In DNA, the CDR3 is TGTGCCAGCAGCACTAGCGGGAGAGTAACGGAGACCCAGTACTTC. Translated, it gives CASSTSGRVTETQYF. Full variable domain (rest looked up from reference TRBV5-5 and TRBJ2-5): DAGVTQSPTHLIKTRGQQVTLRCSPISGHKSVSWYQQVLGQGPQFIFQYYEKEERGRGNFPDRFSARQFPNYSSELNVNALLLGDSALYLCASSTSGRVTETQYFGPGTRLLVL.

V gene TRBV6-5 combines with J gene TRBJ2-3; D is unclear. In germline, CDR1 is MNHEY, CDR2 SVGAGI. Trimming shortened V by 0 bases and J by 4 bases, and 8 bases separated the two germline ends. There are 14 residues in the CDR3. DNA for the CDR3: TGTGCCAGCAGTTACTCCACGGTCCCAGATACGCAGTATTTT. Protein product: CASSYSTVPDTQYF.

The genes are TRBV11-3 and TRBJ2-1; 8 nucleotides line up with TRBD2. The V gene end was trimmed by 5 bases and the J gene end by 7 bases; junction bases not matched to a gene: 7. Germline CDR1 SGHNT, CDR2 YENEEA. This CDR3 is 14 amino acids long. The CDR3 DNA follows: TGTGCCAGCAGCCGGGAGGGTAAGATGAATGAGCAGTTCTTC. The encoded protein is CASSREGKMNEQFF.